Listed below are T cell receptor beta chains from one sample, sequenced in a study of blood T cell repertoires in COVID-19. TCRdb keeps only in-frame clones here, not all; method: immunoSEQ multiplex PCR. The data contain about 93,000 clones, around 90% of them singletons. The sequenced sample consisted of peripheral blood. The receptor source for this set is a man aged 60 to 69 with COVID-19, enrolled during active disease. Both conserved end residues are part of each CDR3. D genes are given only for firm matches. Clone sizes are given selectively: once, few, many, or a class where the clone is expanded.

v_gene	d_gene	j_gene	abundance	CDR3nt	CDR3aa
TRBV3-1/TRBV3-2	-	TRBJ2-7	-	TGTGCCAGCAGCCAAGCCCTGAGCTCCTACGAGCAGTACTTC	CASSQALSSYEQYF
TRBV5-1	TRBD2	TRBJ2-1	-	TGCGCCAGCAGCCGGGGGGACGGATACAATGAGCAGTTCTTC	CASSRGDGYNEQFF
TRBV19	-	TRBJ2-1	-	TGTGCCAGTAGTCCCGGACGGACAGACAATGAGCAGTTCTTC	CASSPGRTDNEQFF
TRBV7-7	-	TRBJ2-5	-	TGTGCTAGCAGCTTAGCCGGACAAATGGAGACCCAGTACTTC	CASSLAGQMETQYF
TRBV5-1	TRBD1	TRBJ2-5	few	TGCGCCAGCAGCTTGGAAGGGGGCGAGGGGACCCAGTACTTC	CASSLEGGEGTQYF
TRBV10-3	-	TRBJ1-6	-	TGTGCCATCAGTGAGTACCAGGGTGGCAATTCACCCCTCCACTTT	CAISEYQGGNSPLHF
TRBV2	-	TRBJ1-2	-	TGTGCCAGCAGGGCTAGCTATGGCTACACCTTC	CASRASYGYTF
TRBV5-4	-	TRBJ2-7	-	TGTGCCAGCAGCTATTACCTGGGCAGCGGTGGCGAGCAGTACTTC	CASSYYLGSGGEQYF
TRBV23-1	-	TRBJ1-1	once	TGCGCCAGCAGTTCCGGGAAACTTGGAGCTTTCTTT	CASSSGKLGAFF
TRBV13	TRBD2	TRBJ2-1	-	TGTGCCAGCAGCTTAGCGGGCGGGAGGAGAGCCTACAATGAGCAGTTCTTC	CASSLAGGRRAYNEQFF
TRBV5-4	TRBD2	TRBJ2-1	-	TGTGCCAGCAGCTCTAGCGGGAGGGTCGAGTTTTATGAGCAGTTCTTC	CASSSSGRVEFYEQFF
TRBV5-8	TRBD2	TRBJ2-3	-	TGTGCCAGCAGCTTGTTGGGGGTAGCGGGAGGAACAGATACGCAGTATTTT	CASSLLGVAGGTDTQYF
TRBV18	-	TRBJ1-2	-	TGTGCCAGCTCACCGCAGGGAGGGAACTATGGCTACACCTTC	CASSPQGGNYGYTF
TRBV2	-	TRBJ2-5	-	TGTGCCAGCAGTGAATTACCCGGGGAGACCCAGTACTTC	CASSELPGETQYF
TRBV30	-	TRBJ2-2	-	TGTGCCTGGAGCGGGAGCGTCCCCGGGGAGCTGTTTTTT	CAWSGSVPGELFF
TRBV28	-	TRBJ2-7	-	TGTGCCAGCAGCCCAGCCTACGAGCAGTACTTC	CASSPAYEQYF
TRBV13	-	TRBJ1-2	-	TGTGCCAGCAGCCTCTCCTCAGGTGGCTACACCTTC	CASSLSSGGYTF
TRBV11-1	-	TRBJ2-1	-	TGTGCCAGCAGCCCCAGACTCCAAAGATCCAACAATGAGCAGTTCTTC	CASSPRLQRSNNEQFF
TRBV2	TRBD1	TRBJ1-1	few	TGTGCCAGCAGTGAACCCACAGGGGCCCCTGAAGCTTTCTTT	CASSEPTGAPEAFF
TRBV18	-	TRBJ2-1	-	TGTGCCAGCTCACAACCTGGGGCAGGGATATACAATGAGCAGTTCTTC	CASSQPGAGIYNEQFF
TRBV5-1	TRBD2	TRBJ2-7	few	TGCGCCAGCAGCATCGGGACTAGCGGGAGGTCCTCCTACGAGCAGTACTTC	CASSIGTSGRSSYEQYF
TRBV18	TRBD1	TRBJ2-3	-	TGTGCCAGCTCACCGGACAGGCACACAGATACGCAGTATTTT	CASSPDRHTDTQYF
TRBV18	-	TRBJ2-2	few	TGTGCCAGCTCACCGGCACGTCCACATCTTTCGAACACCGGGGAGCTGTTTTTT	CASSPARPHLSNTGELFF
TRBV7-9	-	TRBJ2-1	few	TGTGCCAGCAGCACACACAGGGATGAGCAGTTCTTC	CASSTHRDEQFF
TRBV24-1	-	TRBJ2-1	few	TGTGCCACCAGTGATTCGGACGGCCTGACAGTTGGCGAGCAGTTCTTC	CATSDSDGLTVGEQFF
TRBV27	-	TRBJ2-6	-	TGTGCCAGCAGTTTAGTGCCAGGGGCATTTTCTGGGGCCAACGTCCTGACTTTC	CASSLVPGAFSGANVLTF
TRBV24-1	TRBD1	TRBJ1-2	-	TGTGCCACCTCTTCGACAGGGGATAGCTACACCTTC	CATSSTGDSYTF
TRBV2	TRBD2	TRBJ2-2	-	TGTGCCAGCCGGGGGGTAGCGGGGCCTACCGGGGAGCTGTTTTTT	CASRGVAGPTGELFF
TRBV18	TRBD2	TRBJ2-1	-	TGTGCCAGCTCACCCCTGGCTAGCGGGATAACCTACAATGAGCAGTTCTTC	CASSPLASGITYNEQFF
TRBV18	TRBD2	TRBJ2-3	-	TGTGCCAGCTCGGGAAACCTAGCGGCCACAGATACGCAGTATTTT	CASSGNLAATDTQYF
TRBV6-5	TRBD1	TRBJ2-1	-	TGTGCCAGCAGTTCGGGACAGGGGACCTACAATGAGCAGTTCTTC	CASSSGQGTYNEQFF
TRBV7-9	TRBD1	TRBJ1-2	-	TGTGCCAGCAGCCCCACCGAGGACAGGGGAAACTATGGCTACACCTTC	CASSPTEDRGNYGYTF
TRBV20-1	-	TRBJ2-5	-	TGCAGTGCTAGAGGAGGAGAGACCCAGTACTTC	CSARGGETQYF
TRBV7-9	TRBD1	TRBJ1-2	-	TGTGCCAGCAGCTTAGAGCCAGGGGGCGCAGGCTATGGCTACACCTTC	CASSLEPGGAGYGYTF
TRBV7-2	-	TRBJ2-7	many	TGTGCCAGCAGCTTACAGGGCTACGAGCAGTACTTC	CASSLQGYEQYF
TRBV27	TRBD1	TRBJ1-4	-	TGTGCCAGCGCCGACCCCCGGGACAGCGATAATGAAAAACTGTTTTTT	CASADPRDSDNEKLFF
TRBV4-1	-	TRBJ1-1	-	TGCGCCAGCAGCCTACCGGGAGTCGGGAACACTGAAGCTTTCTTT	CASSLPGVGNTEAFF
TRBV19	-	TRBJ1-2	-	TGTGCCAGTAGTACGGACCTCTATCAAGGGGATGGCTACACCTTC	CASSTDLYQGDGYTF
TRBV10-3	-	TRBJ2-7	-	TGTGCCTCGAAAGACAGACCCTACGAGCAGTACTTC	CASKDRPYEQYF
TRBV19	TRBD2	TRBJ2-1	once	TGTGCCAGTAGTATGGGACTAGCGGTCCATGAGCAGTTCTTC	CASSMGLAVHEQFF
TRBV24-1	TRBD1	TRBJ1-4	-	TGTGCCACCAGTGACAGGGACAGGGGGTTCGGTGAAAAACTGTTTTTT	CATSDRDRGFGEKLFF
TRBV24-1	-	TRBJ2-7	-	TGTGCCACCAGCAGGGGCACCCCCCCCTACGAGCAGTACTTC	CATSRGTPPYEQYF